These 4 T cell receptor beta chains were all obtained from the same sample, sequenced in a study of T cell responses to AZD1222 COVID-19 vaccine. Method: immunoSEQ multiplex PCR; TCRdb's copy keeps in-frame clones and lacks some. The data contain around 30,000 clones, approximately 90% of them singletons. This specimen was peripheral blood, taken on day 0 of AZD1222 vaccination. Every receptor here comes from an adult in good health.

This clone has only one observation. CDR3 residues: CASRNRQLSGGYTF. In DNA form, the CDR3 reads TGTGCCAGCAGAAACCGACAGCTCTCGGGCGGCTACACCTTC. The chain couples TRBV27 to TRBJ1-2, with a weak D call TRBD1 (5 bases). The CDR3 covers 14 residues. Germline V gene data show CDR1 as MNHEY and CDR2 as SMNVEV (reference sequence). The V end was cut by 6 bases, the J end by 8 bases, with 19 bases between.

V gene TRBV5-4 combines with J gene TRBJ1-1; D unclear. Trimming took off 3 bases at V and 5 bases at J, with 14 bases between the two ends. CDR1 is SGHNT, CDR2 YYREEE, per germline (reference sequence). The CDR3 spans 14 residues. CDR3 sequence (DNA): TGTGCCAGCAGCTCCCCGTTGTATGGGACTGAAGCTTTCTTT. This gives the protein CASSSPLYGTEAFF.

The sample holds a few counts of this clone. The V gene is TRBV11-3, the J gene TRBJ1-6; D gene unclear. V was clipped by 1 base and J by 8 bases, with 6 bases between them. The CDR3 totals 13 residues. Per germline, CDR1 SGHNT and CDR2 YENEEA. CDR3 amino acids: CASSLGVYSPLHF. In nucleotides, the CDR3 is TGTGCCAGCAGCTTAGGTGTTTATTCACCCCTCCACTTT. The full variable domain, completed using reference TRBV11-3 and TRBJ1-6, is EAGVVQSPRYKIIEKKQPVAFWCNPISGHNTLYWYLQNLGQGPELLIRYENEEAVDDSQLPKDRFSAERLKGVDSTLKIQPAELGDSAVYLCASSLGVYSPLHFGNGTRLTVT.

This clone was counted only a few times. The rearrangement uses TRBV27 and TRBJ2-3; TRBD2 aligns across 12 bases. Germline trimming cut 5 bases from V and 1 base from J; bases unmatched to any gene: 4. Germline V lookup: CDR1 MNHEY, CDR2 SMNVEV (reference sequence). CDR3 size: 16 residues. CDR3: CASSPLAGGRTDTQYF. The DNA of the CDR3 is TGTGCCAGCAGTCCACTAGCGGGGGGCCGCACAGATACGCAGTATTTT.